A selection of T cell receptor beta chains follows, all from one sample in a study of blood T cells in healthy people across ages. TCRdb redid the calling of the 5' RACE reads with MiXCR, one entry per CDR3 protein. The repertoire holds about 570,000 distinct CDR3 sequences, with roughly a quarter as singletons. The same sample was also used in a study of T cells of mothers and their children.

Sequencing used blood. The receptor source for this set is a boy between 2 and 10 years old in good health. The CDR3 runs from the conserved cysteine through the conserved F or W. A D gene is named only where the DNA matches it firmly.

v_call	d_call	j_call	cdr3_length	cdr3_aa
TRBV5-1	-	TRBJ2-1	15	CASRAGPSSYNEQFF
TRBV5-1	-	TRBJ2-7	15	CASSLEIGETYEQYF
TRBV11-2	TRBD1	TRBJ1-6	16	CASSFLGQGLAPPLHF
TRBV10-3	TRBD1	TRBJ1-2	12	CASTGERYGYTF
TRBV6-5	-	TRBJ1-6	14	CASSYGGEDSPLHF
TRBV12-3/TRBV12-4	-	TRBJ1-1	15	CASTTIPKGDTEAFF
TRBV29-1	TRBD2	TRBJ2-7	13	CSMKGLADYEQYF
TRBV12-3/TRBV12-4	-	TRBJ2-5	17	CASSSRGAIPQQETQYF
TRBV7-6	-	TRBJ2-5	17	CASSFFRARIKQETQYF
TRBV11-2	-	TRBJ1-6	16	CASRAVTGSYNSPLHF
TRBV9	-	TRBJ2-5	14	CASSQTSNPETQYF
TRBV7-2	-	TRBJ2-4	14	CASSFSLGENIQYF
TRBV27	-	TRBJ2-3	15	CASSLRRTGTDTQYF
TRBV7-9	TRBD1	TRBJ2-7	15	CASSPTGGATYEQYF